The 14 T cell receptor beta chains given below trace back to one sample, sequenced in a study of regulatory T cells in long-lasting Graves disease. Arm-PCR of CDR3 regions with iRepertoire HTBI primers generated TCR beta libraries. TCRdb called the multiplex PCR reads again in MiXCR, with one record for every CDR3 protein. The sample contains about 440,000 distinct CDR3 sequences, about 16% of which appear only once. Time point here: newly diagnosed GD, antithyroid drugs for less than 3 months. PBMC-derived RNA was used for the TCR library. The sample also formed part of further work on T cells in Graves' hyperthyroidism and ophthalmopathy.

The sequenced sample was peripheral blood mononuclear cells (PBMCs), obtained at new diagnosis, from a patient treated with antithyroid drugs. These receptors were collected from a woman aged 30 to 39 with Graves disease.

In its sample, this clonotype was seen many times. This chain uses TRBV7-8 with TRBJ2-5, with D perhaps being TRBD1 or TRBD2 (5 bases each). This CDR3 region has 16 residues. V was pared by 7 bases and J by 1 base, with 19 bases between. The germline gives CDR1 SGHVS, CDR2 FQNEAQ. The CDR3 loop is CASNERPGRTQETQYF. The CDR3 DNA reads TGTGCCAGCAACGAACGCCCGGGACGGACCCAAGAGACCCAGTACTTC. Filled out from reference TRBV7-8 and TRBJ2-5, the complete variable domain reads GAGVSQSPRYKVAKRGQDVALRCDPISGHVSLFWYQQALGQGPEFLTYFQNEAQLDKSGLPSDRFFAERPEGSVSTLKIQRTQQEDSAVYLCASNERPGRTQETQYFGPGTRLLVL.

A note on this clonotype: At one boundary the junction diverges from the germline segment, which might be a read error. The chain combines TRBV3-1 with TRBJ2-1; the match to TRBD2 covers 10 bases. There are 14 residues in the CDR3. The V gene's germline CDR1 is LGHDT and CDR2 YNNKEL (reference sequence). CDR3 loop: CASSRPSSGRSVLF. The CDR3 nucleotides read TGTGCCAGCAGCCGCCCGTCTAGCGGGAGATCCGTACTCTTC.

This clonotype was observed many times. The chain employs TRBV15 and TRBJ2-7, with 11 bases that match TRBD2. Germline trimming cut 1 base from V and 4 bases from J; bases unmatched to any gene: 3. CDR3 length: 15 residues. Per germline, CDR1 LNHNV and CDR2 YYDKDF (reference sequence). This CDR3 reads CATSRGLAGSYEQYF. DNA for the CDR3: TGTGCCACCAGCAGAGGACTAGCGGGAAGTTACGAGCAGTACTTC. The full variable domain, rest sourced from reference TRBV15 and TRBJ2-7, is DAMVIQNPRYQVTQFGKPVTLSCSQTLNHNVMYWYQQKSSQAPKLLFHYYDKDFNNEADTPDNFQSRRPNTSFCFLDIRSPGLGDTAMYLCATSRGLAGSYEQYFGPGTRLTVT.

Concerning this clonotype: One base away lies a much larger clone, so this may be a sequencing read error. The gene calls are TRBV30 and TRBJ2-3, with D tentatively TRBD1 or TRBD2 (5 bases each). The CDR3 runs to 13 residues. Looked up from germline, CDR1 is GTSNPN and CDR2 is SVGIG (reference sequence). The V end lost 5 bases, the J end lost 7 bases, and 16 bases lay between the germline ends. The CDR3 nucleotides are TGTGCCTGGTCAGGGAGAGGGCCAAATACGCAGTATTTT. It encodes CAWSGRGPNTQYF.

There are a few counts of this clonotype. The chain is built from TRBV28 and TRBJ2-2; 9 bases are a match to TRBD2. With 3 bases clipped from V and 9 bases from J, the junction kept 23 bases outside the gene matches. The CDR3 extends over 20 amino acids. Germline CDR1 reads MDHEN; CDR2 reads SYDVKM. The CDR3 reads CASSFPFRLADYGRGRELFF. For the CDR3, the DNA is TGTGCCAGCAGTTTCCCTTTCCGACTAGCGGACTACGGTCGAGGCCGGGAGCTGTTTTTT. The complete variable domain, with remaining parts taken from reference TRBV28 and TRBJ2-2, reads DVKVTQSSRYLVKRTGEKVFLECVQDMDHENMFWYRQDPGLGLRLIYFSYDVKMKEKGDIPEGYSVSREKKERFSLILESASTNQTSMYLCASSFPFRLADYGRGRELFFGEGSRLTVL.

Points on this clonotype: A much larger clone sits a single nucleotide away, making a read error possible. CDR3 sequence reads: CAGSLARNVETQYF. CDR3 nucleotide sequence: TGTGCCGGCAGCTTAGCCAGGAATGTGGAGACCCAGTACTTC. The chain joins TRBV11-2 to TRBJ2-5; D is undetermined. This CDR3 is 14 amino acids long. Germline CDR1 SGHAT, CDR2 FQNNGV.

This clonotype was counted at least ten times. This chain links TRBV6-5 with TRBJ2-7, with 7 bases matching TRBD1. V lost 1 base and J lost 5; bases outside the gene matches: 20. The V gene's germline CDR1 is MNHEY and CDR2 SVGAGI. The CDR3 totals 19 residues. The CDR3: CASSYFLARQGEYEDEQYF. The CDR3 nucleotides are TGTGCCAGCAGTTACTTTTTAGCTCGACAGGGCGAATATGAAGACGAGCAGTACTTC.

This clonotype was counted ten times or more. The V gene is TRBV20-1, the J gene TRBJ2-1, with TRBD1 matching 11 bases. The CDR3 sequence is 19 residues long. CDR1 is DFQATT and CDR2 is SNEGSKA in the germline V gene (reference sequence). V was pared by 1 base and J by 1 base, with 12 bases of the junction left unmatched. The CDR3 protein is CSARGSGQGARRSYNEQFF. The CDR3, as DNA: TGCAGTGCTAGAGGTTCAGGACAGGGGGCGAGAAGGTCCTACAATGAGCAGTTCTTC.

This clonotype has a count of ten or more. The gene calls are TRBV6-2 or TRBV6-3 and TRBJ2-7; 9 bases map to TRBD1. V lost 3 bases, J lost 3 bases, and 9 bases stayed unmatched. The germline CDR1 and CDR2 sequences are MNHEY and SVGEGT. The CDR3 covers 16 residues. CDR3 sequence reads: CASSYLPGQGNYEQYF. The CDR3 DNA sequence: TGTGCCAGCAGTTATTTGCCGGGACAGGGTAACTACGAGCAGTACTTC.

This clonotype was counted many times. The chain combines TRBV2 with TRBJ2-3, with no clear D. CDR1 SNHLY and CDR2 FYNNEI come from the germline V gene. This CDR3 region has 13 residues. Trimming stripped 7 bases from V and 4 bases from J, with 12 bases between. Here the CDR3 reads CASKGSPADTQYF. The CDR3 DNA sequence: TGTGCCAGCAAGGGCTCCCCGGCAGATACGCAGTATTTT.

This clonotype was seen many times. The chain couples TRBV5-1 to TRBJ1-4; 11 bases match TRBD1. The V segment lost 3 bases and the J segment 8 bases; nucleotides outside the gene matches: 12. Germline V lookup: CDR1 SGHRS, CDR2 YFSETQ. CDR3 length: 17 residues. CDR3 in amino acids: CASSYQPRTGGGEKLFF. The DNA for the CDR3 is TGCGCCAGCAGCTACCAGCCCCGGACAGGGGGCGGCGAAAAACTGTTTTTT.

The V and J genes are TRBV6-1 and TRBJ2-1; TRBD2 matches 9 bases. Germline CDR1 and CDR2: MNHNS and SASEGT. J lost 2 bases, V lost 5 bases, and 4 bases had no gene match. CDR3 size: 15 residues. The CDR3 region is CASSRAGGTYNEQFF. Written as DNA, the CDR3 is TGTGCCAGCAGTCGAGCGGGGGGAACCTACAATGAGCAGTTCTTC.

This clonotype has only a few counts. This clone may be a read error of a much larger clone one base away. V usage is TRBV28 and J usage is TRBJ2-7, with TRBD1 as a possible D gene (5 bases). Germline V gene lookup returns CDR1 MDHEN and CDR2 SYDVKM. The CDR3 runs to 15 residues. The chain's CDR3 is CASRPPRGGRYEQHF. CDR3 sequence (DNA): TGTGCCAGCAGACCTCCTAGGGGCGGTCGATACGAGCAGCACTTC.

Comments on this clonotype: A much larger clone differs from this one at a single base, so this may be a read error. The CDR3 nucleotides read TGTGTCAACCCACCTAAATCTAGCGGGAGAGGGGTGAGGCAAGAGACCCAGTACTTC. Translating gives CVNPPKSSGRGVRQETQYF. The chain uses TRBV6-8 and TRBJ2-5, with 10 bases that match TRBD2. This CDR3 contains 19 residues. Germline values: CDR1 MNHGY, CDR2 SAAAGT.